Below are 19 T cell receptor beta chains sequenced from a single sample in a study of blood T cell repertoires in COVID-19. Clones were sequenced by immunoSEQ multiplex PCR, and TCRdb holds only the in-frame ones, with some missing. This table holds about 150,000 clones, approximately 86% found once. The sample taken for sequencing was PBMCs or T cells enriched from blood (not recorded which). Every receptor here comes from a woman aged 40 to 55 who had recovered from COVID-19.

The count of this clone is one. This chain joins TRBV15 and TRBJ1-1; TRBD1 agrees at 7 bases. The trim removed 3 bases at V and 5 bases at J, leaving 3 bases unmatched. The V gene's germline CDR1 is LNHNV and CDR2 YYDKDF (reference sequence). CDR3 length equals 13 residues. The CDR3 loop is CATSRGGQTEAFF. For the CDR3, the DNA is TGTGCCACCAGCAGGGGGGGACAGACTGAAGCTTTCTTT.

V gene TRBV13 combines with J gene TRBJ1-2; D perhaps matches TRBD1 (5 bases). CDR3 size: 13 residues. The germline V gene has CDR1 PRHDT and CDR2 FYEKMQ (reference sequence). The V end lost 7 bases, the J end lost 2 bases, and 11 bases lay between the germline ends. CDR3 residues: CASNVRGNYGYTF. The CDR3 DNA reads TGTGCCAGCAATGTCCGGGGGAACTATGGCTACACCTTC.

This sequence joins TRBV19 and TRBJ2-1, with D maybe TRBD2 (6 bases). Germline V lookup: CDR1 LNHDA, CDR2 SQIVND (reference sequence). The CDR3 contains 15 residues. V dropped 5 bases and J dropped 2 bases, with 13 bases sitting between them. The CDR3 nucleotides read TGTGCCAGTAGTCCAGGACTACCACCCTACAATGAGCAGTTCTTC. The encoded protein is CASSPGLPPYNEQFF.

A word on this clone: Other DNA sequences of this sample code for an identical CDR3. V gene TRBV4-1 combines with J gene TRBJ1-5; no reliable D call. Trimming pared 0 bases from V and 0 bases from J, leaving 6 bases between. This CDR3 is 15 amino acids long. CDR1 and CDR2 (germline): MGHRA, YSYEKL. The CDR3 loop is CASSQDRGSNQPQHF. In DNA, the CDR3 is TGCGCCAGCAGCCAAGATCGAGGTAGCAATCAGCCCCAGCATTTT.

V and J are TRBV5-5 and TRBJ2-2; 7 bases map to TRBD1. The CDR3 covers 18 residues. Germline CDR1 reads SGHKS; CDR2 reads YYEKEE (reference sequence). The V segment lost 4 bases and the J segment 6 bases; nucleotides outside the gene matches: 18. The CDR3 region is CASSPLWAFNRGSGELFF. The CDR3 nucleotides read TGTGCCAGCAGCCCCTTGTGGGCTTTTAACAGGGGATCCGGGGAGCTGTTTTTT.

The chain carries TRBV4-1 and TRBJ1-3; D ambiguous. This CDR3 has 17 residues. Germline V gene lookup returns CDR1 MGHRA and CDR2 YSYEKL. Deletions cut 0 bases from V and 4 bases from J, with 16 bases between. The DNA of the CDR3 is TGCGCCAGCAGCCAAGATGGACTTTCCAGTGGGGGAAACACCATATATTTT. Translating gives CASSQDGLSSGGNTIYF.

The V and J genes are TRBV15 and TRBJ2-1; D perhaps matches TRBD2 (6 bases). Germline values: CDR1 LNHNV, CDR2 YYDKDF (reference sequence). Trimming shortened V by 5 bases and J by 0 bases, and 14 bases separated the two germline ends. The CDR3 has 16 amino acids. The CDR3 here is CATSGPTGSSYNEQFF. CDR3 in DNA: TGTGCCACCAGCGGCCCTACCGGGAGCTCCTACAATGAGCAGTTCTTC.

The genes are TRBV29-1 and TRBJ2-7, with D maybe TRBD2 (5 bases). CDR3 length: 13 residues. Germline CDR1 SQVTM, CDR2 ANQGSEA. V gave up 5 bases and J gave up 3 bases, with 14 bases separating them. CDR3 nucleotides: TGCAGCGTTTCTGGCGGGTCCGGCTACGAGCAGTACTTC. The encoded protein is CSVSGGSGYEQYF.

The chain uses TRBV30 and TRBJ1-2; a weak D match, TRBD1 (6 bases). Germline-derived CDR1 and CDR2 are GTSNPN and SVGIG (reference sequence). This CDR3 comprises 13 residues. The V end was cut by 2 bases, the J end by 8 bases, with 15 bases between. CDR3 residues: CAWSHGGPVGYTF. CDR3 nucleotide sequence: TGTGCCTGGAGTCACGGGGGGCCGGTGGGCTACACCTTC.

The DNA for the CDR3 is TGCGCCAGCAGCCTCGAGTTGATATCCTACGAGCAGTACTTC. Its protein product is CASSLELISYEQYF. The genes are TRBV4-1 and TRBJ2-7; D not certain. Germline CDR1 and CDR2: MGHRA and YSYEKL. V lost 4 bases, J lost 1 base, and 11 bases lay in between. There are 14 residues in the CDR3.

The rearrangement joins TRBV19 to TRBJ1-2, with TRBD1 matching over 8 bases. In germline, CDR1 is LNHDA, CDR2 SQIVND (reference sequence). With 6 bases clipped from V and 4 bases from J, the junction kept 13 bases outside the gene matches. CDR3 length: 16 amino acids. CDR3 nucleotide sequence: TGTGCCAGTAGACCTCGAGGACAGGGTTTTGTCTATGGCTACACCTTC. It translates to CASRPRGQGFVYGYTF.

This chain links TRBV11-2 with TRBJ2-1, with 7 bases that match TRBD2. The junction had 10 bases not matched to a gene; V was cut back by 10 bases and J by 4 bases. The length of the CDR3 is 14 residues. CDR1 and CDR2 (germline): SGHAT, FQNNGV. Here the CDR3 DNA reads TGTGCCACAGACCTGGGAGGGCTTTACAATGAGCAGTTCTTC. Its translation is CATDLGGLYNEQFF.

The chain uses TRBV27 and TRBJ1-2, with D possibly being TRBD1 (6 bases). Germline CDR1 reads MNHEY; CDR2 reads SMNVEV (reference sequence). Trimming took off 4 bases at V and 4 bases at J, with 16 bases between the two ends. The CDR3 is 15 amino acids. CDR3 nucleotides: TGTGCCAGCAGTTCCCGGGACACTGGCGGCTATGGCTACACCTTC. Translating it yields CASSSRDTGGYGYTF.

This chain joins TRBV5-1 and TRBJ2-1; TRBD2 aligns across 9 bases. Germline V gene sequence: CDR1 SGHRS, CDR2 YFSETQ. The J segment lost 5 bases and the V segment lost 1 base, leaving 4 bases of the junction unmatched. The CDR3 is 15 amino acids. The CDR3 here is CASSLSLAGNNEQFF. The CDR3 DNA follows: TGCGCCAGCAGCTTGTCCCTAGCGGGGAACAATGAGCAGTTCTTC.

Turning to this clone: Germline and junction disagree at one end, which may indicate a read error. The chain couples TRBV7-7 to TRBJ2-1; D may be TRBD1 (6 bases). The CDR3 has 13 residues. Germline lookup yields CDR1 SSHAT and CDR2 FNYEAQ (reference sequence). CDR3 sequence: CASSLDTGNEQFF. The DNA of the CDR3 is TGTGCTAGCAGCTTAGACACAGGGAATGAGCAGTTCTTC.

The V and J genes are TRBV28 and TRBJ1-6; TRBD1 agrees at 7 bases. Germline assignment: CDR1 MDHEN and CDR2 SYDVKM. Losses at the gene ends were 5 bases for V and 6 bases for J; bases not matched to a gene: 10. The CDR3 runs 16 residues. Here the CDR3 DNA reads TGTGCCAGCAGTCGCCCTCAGGGACAGTCTAATTCACCCCTCCACTTT. It is translated as CASSRPQGQSNSPLHF. Drawing the rest from reference TRBV28 and TRBJ1-6, the complete variable domain is DVKVTQSSRYLVKRTGEKVFLECVQDMDHENMFWYRQDPGLGLRLIYFSYDVKMKEKGDIPEGYSVSREKKERFSLILESASTNQTSMYLCASSRPQGQSNSPLHFGNGTRLTVT.

J is TRBJ1-4 and V is TRBV2; maybe TRBD1 (5 bases). In germline, CDR1 is SNHLY, CDR2 FYNNEI. This CDR3 contains 15 residues. Trimming removed 3 bases at V and 6 bases at J, with 14 bases between. CDR3 amino acids: CASSDYRLGDEKLFF. CDR3 nucleotides: TGTGCCAGCAGTGACTACAGGTTGGGTGATGAAAAACTGTTTTTT.

The genes are TRBV11-2 and TRBJ2-7; D call uncertain. The ends were cut back, 2 bases at V and 2 bases at J, with 10 bases in the middle. The CDR3 runs 14 residues. Germline V gene data show CDR1 as SGHAT and CDR2 as FQNNGV. The CDR3 region has the DNA TGTGCCAGCAGCTTATCTCACAGCACCTACGAGCAGTACTTC. It codes for CASSLSHSTYEQYF.

This clone was observed once. V and J are TRBV3-1 (or the pseudogene TRBV3-2) and TRBJ2-7, with 12 bases lining up with TRBD2. The CDR3 is 16 residues long. Germline V CDR1 and CDR2: LGHDT, YNNKEL (reference sequence). The V segment lost 1 base and the J segment 1 base; nucleotides outside the gene matches: 2. The CDR3, as DNA: TGTGCCAGCAGCCAAGCGACTAGCGGGGGTTCCTACGAGCAGTACTTC. It encodes CASSQATSGGSYEQYF.